The rows below give T cell receptor beta chains drawn from one sample of a study of cytomegalovirus exposure and HLA in healthy donors. Assay: immunoSEQ multiplex PCR; the TCRdb copy retains only in-frame clones and omits some. There are 200,000 to 250,000 clones in the sample; around 80% occur only once, and roughly 7.4% lies in the top ten. Sequenced sample: PBMCs. These receptor sequences come from an older woman in good health and CMV-seropositive. The CDR3 runs from the conserved cysteine through the conserved F or W. The D gene is left open where the match is weak. Where a row states a size, it is once, few, many or the class of an expanded clone; other rows omit it.

- TRBJ2-7 - TRBV4-1 TGCGCCAGCAGCCAAAAAAGCTCACAGGGCTACGAGCAGTACTTC CASSQKSSQGYEQYF
few TRBJ2-2 TRBD2 TRBV19 TGTGCCAGTAGTTCTACTAGCGGGAGGGGGACCGGGGAGCTGTTTTTT CASSSTSGRGTGELFF
- TRBJ2-7 TRBD2 TRBV5-6 TGTGCCAGCCATCGGATTACTAGCGGGAGGGGCGAGCAGTACTTC CASHRITSGRGEQYF
few TRBJ2-7 - TRBV7-8 TGTGCCAGCAGCTTTGGGCAGGGATCCTACGAGCAGTACTTC CASSFGQGSYEQYF
- TRBJ1-2 - TRBV18 TGTGCCAGCTCACCAGACAGAAACTATGGCTACACCTTC CASSPDRNYGYTF
once TRBJ2-1 TRBD1 TRBV12-5 TGTGCTAGTGGCCGGACAGGGGATTACAATGAGCAGTTCTTC CASGRTGDYNEQFF
- TRBJ2-3 TRBD2 TRBV5-4 TGTGCCAGCAGCTTGGAACTAGCGGGAGATACGCAGTATTTT CASSLELAGDTQYF
few TRBJ1-5 - TRBV11-2 TGTGCCAGCAGCTTAGGCGAGGGAAACCAGCCCCAGCATTTT CASSLGEGNQPQHF
- TRBJ2-2 - TRBV5-1 TGCGCCAGCAGCCAACAGGCACCGAACACCGGGGAGCTGTTTTTT CASSQQAPNTGELFF
- TRBJ2-7 TRBD1 TRBV7-9 TGTGCCAGCAGCTTAACAGGGGGAGTCGAGCAGTACTTC CASSLTGGVEQYF
- TRBJ2-2 - TRBV27 TGTGCCAGCAGTTTATCACATCTGAACACCGGGGAGCTGTTTTTT CASSLSHLNTGELFF
- TRBJ2-6 - TRBV30 TGTGCCAACCCTAAGTCTGGGGCCAACGTCCTGACTTTC CANPKSGANVLTF
- TRBJ2-1 TRBD2 TRBV10-1 TGCGCCAGCTCCAATGGGGGGGTCGGGTCCAATGAGCAGTTCTTC CASSNGGVGSNEQFF
few TRBJ1-1 - TRBV7-3 TGTGCCAGCAGCTTAACCGGGAAGACGAGGAGGGAGGACACTGAAGCTTTCTTT CASSLTGKTRREDTEAFF
- TRBJ2-7 - TRBV19 TGTGCCAGTAGTATAGAGGACACTATTTCGCGGCAGTACTTC CASSIEDTISRQYF
- TRBJ2-1 - TRBV11-2 TGTGCCAGCAGCTTATCGTTAGGTGGGAGCTCCTACAATGAGCAGTTCTTC CASSLSLGGSSYNEQFF
- TRBJ2-7 - TRBV5-6 TGTGCCAGCAGCCCCTTTCTTACACAGGCCACCTCGGCCGACGAGCAGTACTTC CASSPFLTQATSADEQYF
- TRBJ1-1 - TRBV20-1 TGCAGTGCGGGGCAGATGACTGAAGCTTTCTTT CSAGQMTEAFF
- TRBJ1-2 - TRBV14 TGTGCCAGCAGCCAGCAGGGTTCTAGGCGCTACGGCTACACCTTC CASSQQGSRRYGYTF
- TRBJ2-1 - TRBV2 TGTGCCAGCAAGGCGGGTAGCTCCTACAATGAGCAGTTCTTC CASKAGSSYNEQFF
- TRBJ2-3 TRBD2 TRBV30 TGTGCCTGGAGCCCCTTACTAAGCGGGGGCACAGATACGCAGTATTTT CAWSPLLSGGTDTQYF
- TRBJ2-2 - TRBV2 TGTGCCAGCAGTGATGTCGGGATCGCCGGGGAGCTGTTTTTT CASSDVGIAGELFF
- TRBJ2-1 - TRBV27 TGTGCCAGCAGTGGAGGAGTACGGGTCGATGAGCAGTTCTTC CASSGGVRVDEQFF
once TRBJ2-5 TRBD2 TRBV19 TGTGCCAGTAGTGAAATAGCGGGAGACCCGGAGACCCAGTACTTC CASSEIAGDPETQYF
- TRBJ2-7 - TRBV6-5 TGTGCCAGCAGTCAGTCGGGCTCCTACGAGCAGTACTTC CASSQSGSYEQYF